Presented here are 15 T cell receptor beta chains from one specimen sequenced in a study of naive and memory T cell subsets. Their recognized antigens are unknown. Notes on the study in general: Naive repertoires, especially CD8, held a few larger clonotypes, possibly memory cells re-expressing CD45RA.

An equimolar mix of two oligonucleotides served as the beta constant-region primer for TRBC1 and TRBC2. The ligated cDNA underwent four PCR rounds using SP2 and nested alpha and beta constant-region primers. TCRdb independently ran MiXCR on the UMI-ligation and nested PCR reads; one entry per CDR3 protein. The data hold approximately 100,000 distinct CDR3 sequences, with 13% to 15% observed a single time. Sequencing was carried out using naive CD8+ T cells from blood. Receptors were obtained from a human donor in good health.

The chain carries TRBV4-1 and TRBJ2-3; 12 positions agree with TRBD2. Trimming removed 5 bases from V and 6 bases from J; junction bases left unmatched: 12. Germline loops: CDR1 MGHRA, CDR2 YSYEKL. This CDR3 region has 17 residues. The CDR3, as DNA: TGCGCCAGCAGCTCCGGGGCTAGCGGGAGGGCTGGGGATACGCAGTATTTT. This encodes CASSSGASGRAGDTQYF.

This clonotype has a handful of counts. The CDR3 reads CASSLALPRGGEETQYF. The DNA of the CDR3 is TGTGCCAGCAGCTTAGCGCTTCCTAGGGGGGGAGAAGAGACCCAGTACTTC. J is TRBJ2-5 and V is TRBV7-9; D may be TRBD2 (7 bases). CDR3 size: 17 residues. Trimming cost V 0 bases and J 3 bases, with 17 bases left between them. From germline, CDR1 is SEHNR and CDR2 FQNEAQ (reference sequence).

There are a few counts of this clonotype. The chain couples TRBV6-5 to TRBJ2-7, with a tentative D call TRBD2 (7 bases). The germline V gene encodes CDR1 MNHEY and CDR2 SVGAGI. With 8 bases removed from V and 3 bases from J, the gap between germline ends came to 14 bases. This CDR3 has 13 residues. CDR3 nucleotides: TGTGCCAGCTCACGGGGGGCCAGCTACGAGCAGTACTTC. Protein: CASSRGASYEQYF.

The rearrangement joins TRBV7-9 to TRBJ2-3; 9 bases align to TRBD2. This CDR3 has 17 amino acids. V gave up 0 bases and J gave up 2 bases; unmatched junction bases: 6. Germline V gene sequence: CDR1 SEHNR, CDR2 FQNEAQ (reference sequence). CDR3 residues: CASSLANSGSNTDTQYF. CDR3 DNA: TGTGCCAGCAGCTTAGCCAATAGCGGGAGTAACACAGATACGCAGTATTTT.

This clonotype has a handful of counts. This chain uses TRBV7-9 with TRBJ1-2; 7 bases align to TRBD1. Germline V gene sequence: CDR1 SEHNR, CDR2 FQNEAQ (reference sequence). J was trimmed by 7 bases and V by 0 bases; bases with no gene match: 5. The CDR3 is made up of 14 amino acids. The DNA of the CDR3 is TGTGCCAGCAGCTTAGCGCGACAGGGACGTGGCTACACCTTC. Amino acid sequence: CASSLARQGRGYTF.

The chain has TRBV19 and TRBJ2-7; the match to TRBD1 covers 7 bases. CDR3 length equals 16 residues. Germline CDR1 LNHDA, CDR2 SQIVND (reference sequence). V shed 4 bases and J 3 bases; nucleotides not matched to a gene: 12. The chain's CDR3 is CASSTDVGDSFYEQYF. CDR3 in DNA: TGTGCCAGTAGTACTGACGTTGGGGACAGTTTCTACGAGCAGTACTTC. The variable domain in full, completed from reference TRBV19 and TRBJ2-7, reads DGGITQSPKYLFRKEGQNVTLSCEQNLNHDAMYWYRQDPGQGLRLIYYSQIVNDFQKGDIAEGYSVSREKKESFPLTVTSAQKNPTAFYLCASSTDVGDSFYEQYFGPGTRLTVT.

Here the CDR3 reads CASSDTSSADTQYF. DNA of the CDR3: TGTGCCAGCAGTGACACTAGTTCCGCAGATACGCAGTATTTT. The gene calls are TRBV6-1 and TRBJ2-3; TRBD2 might be the D (5 bases). The germline V and J ends were trimmed by 3 bases and 4 bases, with 11 bases remaining between them. There are 14 residues in the CDR3. Germline assignment: CDR1 MNHNS and CDR2 SASEGT.

On this clonotype: Mismatch with germline at one junction end may stem from a read error. The chain combines TRBV4-2 with TRBJ1-4; no clear D gene. Germline V gene data show CDR1 as LGHNA and CDR2 as YNFKEQ. The CDR3 length is 15 residues. CDR3 sequence reads: CVSSQDELGGEKLFF. CDR3 in DNA: TGTGTCAGCAGCCAAGATGAGCTGGGTGGTGAAAAACTGTTTTTT.

This chain uses TRBV7-9 with TRBJ2-1; 10 nucleotides line up with TRBD2. Per germline, CDR1 SEHNR and CDR2 FQNEAQ (reference sequence). The CDR3 is 15 amino acids. V shed 6 bases and J 5 bases; nucleotides not matched to a gene: 7. CDR3 nucleotides: TGTGCCAGCAGGCCGCCGGGACTAGCGAACAATGAGCAGTTCTTC. Translation gives CASRPPGLANNEQFF.

This clonotype has only a few counts. The chain has TRBV4-3 and TRBJ1-3; D call uncertain. The V gene's germline CDR1 is LGHNA and CDR2 YSLEER. The CDR3 has 13 amino acids. V was trimmed by 4 bases and J by 2 bases, leaving 6 bases between them. CDR3 sequence (DNA): TGCGCCAGCAGCCTCGGAACTGGAAACACCATATATTTT. It specifies CASSLGTGNTIYF.

The chain combines TRBV21-1 with TRBJ1-1; the DNA was not compared with TRBD1, the D call given in the table. TRBV21-1 is annotated as a pseudogene. The CDR3 has 15 residues. CDR3 nucleotides: TGTGCCAGCAGCAAAGGACAGGGCTGGAACACTGAAGCTTTCTTT. The encoded protein is CASSKGQGWNTEAFF.

This sequence joins TRBV20-1 and TRBJ2-1; 8 bases map to TRBD2. The CDR3 totals 17 residues. The germline V gene encodes CDR1 DFQATT and CDR2 SNEGSKA (reference sequence). Trimming removed 0 bases from V and 4 bases from J; junction bases left unmatched: 11. As DNA, the CDR3 is TGCAGTGCTAGAGATCCCGGACCCGGGGGGGTATACAATGAGCAGTTCTTC. This encodes CSARDPGPGGVYNEQFF.

The rearrangement joins TRBV9 to TRBJ2-1, with D hard to call. The V end lost 1 base, the J end lost 5 bases, and 13 bases lay between the germline ends. CDR3 size: 15 residues. Germline V gives CDR1 SGDLS, CDR2 YYNGEE. CDR3 in amino acids: CASSVRQDPDNEQFF. CDR3 coding DNA: TGTGCCAGCAGCGTAAGGCAAGACCCCGACAATGAGCAGTTCTTC.

In this sample, this clonotype turned up a few times. This sequence joins TRBV7-9 and TRBJ2-5, with unresolved D. The V end lost 0 bases, the J end lost 5 bases, and 4 bases lay between the germline ends. The CDR3 loop spans 12 amino acids. The germline V gene has CDR1 SEHNR and CDR2 FQNEAQ (reference sequence). CDR3 DNA sequence: TGTGCCAGCAGCTTAGCTGGGGAGACCCAGTACTTC. This codes for CASSLAGETQYF.

V and J are TRBV7-9 and TRBJ1-1; D is perhaps TRBD1 (6 bases). The V gene lost 2 bases and the J gene lost 4 bases, with 11 bases spanning the gap. Germline lookup yields CDR1 SEHNR and CDR2 FQNEAQ (reference sequence). The CDR3 loop spans 14 amino acids. This CDR3 is CASSLTGSGTEAFF. CDR3 in DNA: TGTGCCAGCAGCTTAACAGGGAGTGGCACTGAAGCTTTCTTT.